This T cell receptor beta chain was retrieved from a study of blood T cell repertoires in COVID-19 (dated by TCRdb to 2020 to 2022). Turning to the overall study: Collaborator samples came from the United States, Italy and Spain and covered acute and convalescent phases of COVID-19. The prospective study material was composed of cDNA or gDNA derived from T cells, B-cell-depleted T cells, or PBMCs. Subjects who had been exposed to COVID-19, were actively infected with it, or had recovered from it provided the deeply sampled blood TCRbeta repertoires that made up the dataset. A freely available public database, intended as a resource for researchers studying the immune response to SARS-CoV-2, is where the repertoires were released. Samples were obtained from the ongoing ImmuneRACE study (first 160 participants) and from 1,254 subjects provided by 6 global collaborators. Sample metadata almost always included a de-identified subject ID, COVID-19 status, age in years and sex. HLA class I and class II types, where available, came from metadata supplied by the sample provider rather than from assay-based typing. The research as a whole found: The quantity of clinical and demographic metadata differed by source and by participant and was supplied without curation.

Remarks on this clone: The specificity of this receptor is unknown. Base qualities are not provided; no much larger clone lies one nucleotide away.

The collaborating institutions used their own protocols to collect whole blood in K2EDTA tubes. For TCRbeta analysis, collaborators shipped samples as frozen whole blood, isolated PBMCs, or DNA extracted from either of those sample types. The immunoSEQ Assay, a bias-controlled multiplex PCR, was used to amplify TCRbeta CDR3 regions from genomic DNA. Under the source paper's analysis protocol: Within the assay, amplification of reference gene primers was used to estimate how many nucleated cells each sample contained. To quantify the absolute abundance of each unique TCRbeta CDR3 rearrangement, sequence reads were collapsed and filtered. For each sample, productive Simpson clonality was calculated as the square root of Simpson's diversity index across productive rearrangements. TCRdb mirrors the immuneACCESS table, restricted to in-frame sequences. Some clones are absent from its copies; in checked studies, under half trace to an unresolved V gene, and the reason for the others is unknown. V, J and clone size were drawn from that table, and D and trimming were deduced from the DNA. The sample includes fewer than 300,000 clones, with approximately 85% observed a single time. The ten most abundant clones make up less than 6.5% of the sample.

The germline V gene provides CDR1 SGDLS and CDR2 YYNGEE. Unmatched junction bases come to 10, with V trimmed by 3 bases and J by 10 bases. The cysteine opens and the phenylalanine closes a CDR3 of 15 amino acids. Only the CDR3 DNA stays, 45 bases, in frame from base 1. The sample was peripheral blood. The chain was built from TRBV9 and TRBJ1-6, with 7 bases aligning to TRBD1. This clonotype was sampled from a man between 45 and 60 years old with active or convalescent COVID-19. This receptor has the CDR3 CASSEGASRGSPLHF. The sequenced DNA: TGTGCCAGCAGCGAGGGGGCAAGCCGGGGGTCACCCCTCCACTTT.